This entry features one T cell receptor beta chain sequence. The data were taken from a study of T cell changes during pregnancy in multiple sclerosis. The protocol was immunoSEQ multiplex PCR, while the TCRdb copy is restricted to in-frame clones and leaves out a portion. The repertoire holds 80,000 or so clones, with 94% as singletons. The CDR3 extends over 18 amino acids. Germline V gene lookup returns CDR1 LNHDA and CDR2 SQIVND (reference sequence). J was trimmed by 3 bases and V by 5 bases; bases with no gene match: 16. Material: peripheral blood, obtained in the second trimester of pregnancy. The gene calls are TRBV19 and TRBJ2-7, with 10 nucleotides matching TRBD1. The TCR originated in a female donor in good health, enrolled as a control in a pregnancy study. CDR3 in DNA: TGTGCCAGTAGTCGCCGGGACAGGGGTTTAATGGGGATCTACGAGCAGTACTTC. This gives the protein CASSRRDRGLMGIYEQYF.